This passage covers 15 T cell receptor beta chains from one sample sequenced in a study of beta chain features in type 1 diabetes. Study observations and caveats: TCRB CDR3s were moderately but significantly shorter in Type 1 diabetes patients in all four CD4+ subsets.

These TCRs are of unknown antigen specificity. The whole isolated RNA underwent reverse transcription, so sequencing captured expressed TCRB transcripts. Generated by immunoSEQ multiplex PCR, the TCRdb table keeps only in-frame clones and is missing some. Of 500,000 to 650,000 clones in the sample, around 12% are singletons; the top ten hold more than 0.1%. Sequenced sample: naive CD4+ T cells from blood. Receptors were obtained from a man aged 25 to 40 with type 1 diabetes.

There are a few counts of this clone. This chain links TRBV7-2 with TRBJ2-3; D is undetermined. This CDR3 is built from 14 residues. The germline V gene encodes CDR1 SGHTA and CDR2 FQGNSA. The germline V and J ends were trimmed by 7 bases and 5 bases, with 16 bases remaining between them. The CDR3 protein is CASTLNLGRDTQYF. DNA for the CDR3: TGTGCCAGCACCCTCAACCTCGGACGAGATACGCAGTATTTT.

This clone was observed once. The chain links TRBV30 to TRBJ1-6; D is undetermined. Trimming removed 0 bases at V and 4 bases at J, with 7 bases between. Germline CDR1 reads GTSNPN; CDR2 reads SVGIG (reference sequence). The CDR3 spans 14 residues. The CDR3 here is CAWSVRTYNSPLHF. The CDR3 DNA is TGTGCCTGGAGTGTAAGGACTTATAATTCACCCCTCCACTTT. The whole variable domain, remainder taken from reference TRBV30 and TRBJ1-6, is SQTIHQWPATLVQPVGSPLSLECTVEGTSNPNLYWYRQAAGRGLQLLFYSVGIGQISSEVPQNLSASRPQDRQFILSSKKLLLSDSGFYLCAWSVRTYNSPLHFGNGTRLTVT.

This rearrangement joins TRBV4-1 to TRBJ2-6; 8 bases fit TRBD1. CDR3 size: 16 residues. Trimming cost V 0 bases and J 2 bases; bases outside gene matches: 0. The germline V gene has CDR1 MGHRA and CDR2 YSYEKL. The CDR3 DNA sequence: TGCGCCAGCAGCCAAGAACAGGGGGCTGGGGCCAACGTCCTGACTTTC. Protein: CASSQEQGAGANVLTF.

J is TRBJ1-3 and V is TRBV6-5; D call uncertain. The CDR3 runs to 11 residues. Germline values: CDR1 MNHEY, CDR2 SVGAGI. Trimming removed 6 bases at V and 8 bases at J, with 8 bases between. The DNA for the CDR3 is TGTGCCAGCAGATCTCCGGACACCATATATTTT. Protein product: CASRSPDTIYF.

This clone showed up just a few times. The chain carries TRBV7-9 and TRBJ2-7; D is possibly TRBD1 (5 bases). The V end was cut by 2 bases, the J end by 0 bases, with 8 bases between. CDR1 is SEHNR, CDR2 FQNEAQ, per germline (reference sequence). CDR3 length: 14 residues. CDR3: CASSLSGISYEQYF. Here the CDR3 DNA reads TGTGCCAGCAGCTTATCAGGGATCTCCTACGAGCAGTACTTC. Looking up the rest from reference TRBV7-9 and TRBJ2-7 gives the full variable domain: DTGVSQNPRHKITKRGQNVTFRCDPISEHNRLYWYRQTLGQGPEFLTYFQNEAQLEKSRLLSDRFSAERPKGSFSTLEIQRTEQGDSAMYLCASSLSGISYEQYFGPGTRLTVT.

This chain connects TRBV5-1 to TRBJ2-2; D remains ambiguous. The V gene's germline CDR1 is SGHRS and CDR2 YFSETQ. The CDR3 spans 14 residues. Trimming left V 2 bases short and J 6 bases short, with 11 bases between. The CDR3 nucleotides are TGCGCCAGCAGCTTAGGGTTAAACGCCGGGGAGCTGTTTTTT. This sequence encodes CASSLGLNAGELFF.

The chain uses TRBV10-2 and TRBJ1-2; 9 bases fit TRBD1. CDR1 WSHSY and CDR2 SAAADI come from the germline V gene. CDR3 size: 13 residues. The V gene end was trimmed by 8 bases and the J gene end by 2 bases; junction bases not matched to a gene: 3. This CDR3 is CASRDRENYGYTF. The CDR3 nucleotides are TGCGCCAGCCGGGACAGGGAAAACTATGGCTACACCTTC.

This chain connects TRBV7-6 to TRBJ2-1, with 7 bases lining up with TRBD2. Trimming at V came to 5 bases and at J to 0 bases, leaving 7 bases not matched to a gene. The CDR3 spans 16 residues. In germline, CDR1 is SGHVS, CDR2 FNYEAQ. DNA of the CDR3: TGTGCCAGCAGCCAGCAAGCGGGGAGCTCCTACAATGAGCAGTTCTTC. This sequence encodes CASSQQAGSSYNEQFF.

This clone appeared a few times. The J gene is TRBJ2-5, the V gene TRBV6-1; 10 positions agree with TRBD2. This CDR3 has 15 amino acids. Germline V gene data show CDR1 as MNHNS and CDR2 as SASEGT. V shed 6 bases, J shed 1 base, and the junction held 5 bases outside the gene matches. In nucleotides, the CDR3 is TGTGCCAGCAGAAGTAGCGGGGGGCCCCAAGAGACCCAGTACTTC. The encoded protein is CASRSSGGPQETQYF.

This clone showed up just a few times. The same CDR3 arises from other DNA sequences in this sample as well. This chain uses TRBV18 with TRBJ2-2; D remains ambiguous. The CDR3 is 14 amino acids. The V end was cut by 1 base, the J end by 3 bases, with 6 bases between. Germline V gene sequence: CDR1 KGHSH, CDR2 LQKENI. The CDR3 DNA reads as TGTGCCAGCTCACCACGGGAAGACACCGGGGAGCTGTTTTTT. This encodes CASSPREDTGELFF.

In DNA form, the CDR3 reads TGTGCCAGCTCACCAAGGATACAAGAGACCCAGTACTTC. Translation: CASSPRIQETQYF. The chain joins TRBV18 to TRBJ2-5, with D hard to call. CDR3 length equals 13 residues. The V end was cut by 2 bases, the J end by 2 bases, with 6 bases between. Germline CDR1 and CDR2: KGHSH and LQKENI.

In its sample, this clone was seen a few times. The rearrangement uses TRBV7-2 and TRBJ1-6; D may be TRBD1 (5 bases). Germline loops: CDR1 SGHTA, CDR2 FQGNSA. This CDR3 is built from 17 residues. V gave up 1 base and J gave up 0 bases, with 10 bases separating them. CDR3 sequence (DNA): TGTGCCAGCAGCTTAGATCAGGGTGCCTCCTATAATTCACCCCTCCACTTT. Translated, it gives CASSLDQGASYNSPLHF.

The V call is TRBV4-1, the J call TRBJ2-3; no reliable D call. The germline V gene encodes CDR1 MGHRA and CDR2 YSYEKL. The length of the CDR3 is 13 residues. Trimming took 3 bases from V and 5 from J, leaving 9 bases between them. CDR3 DNA sequence: TGCGCCAGCAGCCAGGCTTATCGAGATACGCAGTATTTT. Protein sequence: CASSQAYRDTQYF.

The V and J genes are TRBV19 and TRBJ2-1; 11 nucleotides align to TRBD2. This CDR3 spans 15 amino acids. J gave up 4 bases and V 7 bases, and 6 bases lay outside the gene matches. Germline lookup yields CDR1 LNHDA and CDR2 SQIVND (reference sequence). CDR3 in DNA: TGTGCCAGTACCCCGGGACTAGCGGATTACAATGAGCAGTTCTTC. Its translation: CASTPGLADYNEQFF. Based on the CDR3 plus reference TRBV19 and TRBJ2-1, the full variable domain is DGGITQSPKYLFRKEGQNVTLSCEQNLNHDAMYWYRQDPGQGLRLIYYSQIVNDFQKGDIAEGYSVSREKKESFPLTVTSAQKNPTAFYLCASTPGLADYNEQFFGPGTRLTVL.

This clone occurred a few times. For the CDR3, the DNA is TGTGCCAGCAGTGACTTGAACACTGAAGCTTTCTTT. Amino acids: CASSDLNTEAFF. The chain joins TRBV25-1 to TRBJ1-1; D ambiguous. Germline V gene sequence: CDR1 MGHDK, CDR2 SYGVNS. The CDR3 contains 12 residues. V was clipped by 3 bases and J by 0 bases, with 2 bases between them. The complete variable domain, with remaining parts taken from reference TRBV25-1 and TRBJ1-1, reads EADIYQTPRYLVIGTGKKITLECSQTMGHDKMYWYQQDPGMELHLIHYSYGVNSTEKGDLSSESTVSRIRTEHFPLTLESARPSHTSQYLCASSDLNTEAFFGQGTRLTVV.